The T cell receptor (beta chain) described here comes from a study of CD8+ T cells in alopecia areata. Notes on the study in general: Scalp clonality and expanded CD8+ clones among the top 100 fell significantly with tofacitinib. A great number of expanded lesional clones endured in scalp and blood during tofacitinib.

Trimming left V 7 bases short and J 0 bases short, with 12 bases between. Germline lookup yields CDR1 SQVTM and CDR2 ANQGSEA. There are 13 residues in the CDR3. cDNA reverse transcribed from extracted RNA served as the sequencing template. TCRdb's copy holds only in-frame clones and misses some; the assay was immunoSEQ multiplex PCR. In the table there are some 200,000 clones, around three fifths of which are singletons. The sample's treatment: oral pan-JAK inhibitor, 5-10 mg twice daily. Sorting separated CD4+ and CD8+ T cells out of PBMCs. Details on this clone: The antigen is undetermined.

Source: CD4+ T cells sorted from blood, taken at week 4, from a patient treated with tofacitinib. The receptor's source is a human donor with alopecia areata. The chain has TRBV29-1 and TRBJ1-1; D unresolved. CDR3 coding DNA: TGCAGCGCTCACCGGGGAGTGAACACTGAAGCTTTCTTT. This gives the protein CSAHRGVNTEAFF.